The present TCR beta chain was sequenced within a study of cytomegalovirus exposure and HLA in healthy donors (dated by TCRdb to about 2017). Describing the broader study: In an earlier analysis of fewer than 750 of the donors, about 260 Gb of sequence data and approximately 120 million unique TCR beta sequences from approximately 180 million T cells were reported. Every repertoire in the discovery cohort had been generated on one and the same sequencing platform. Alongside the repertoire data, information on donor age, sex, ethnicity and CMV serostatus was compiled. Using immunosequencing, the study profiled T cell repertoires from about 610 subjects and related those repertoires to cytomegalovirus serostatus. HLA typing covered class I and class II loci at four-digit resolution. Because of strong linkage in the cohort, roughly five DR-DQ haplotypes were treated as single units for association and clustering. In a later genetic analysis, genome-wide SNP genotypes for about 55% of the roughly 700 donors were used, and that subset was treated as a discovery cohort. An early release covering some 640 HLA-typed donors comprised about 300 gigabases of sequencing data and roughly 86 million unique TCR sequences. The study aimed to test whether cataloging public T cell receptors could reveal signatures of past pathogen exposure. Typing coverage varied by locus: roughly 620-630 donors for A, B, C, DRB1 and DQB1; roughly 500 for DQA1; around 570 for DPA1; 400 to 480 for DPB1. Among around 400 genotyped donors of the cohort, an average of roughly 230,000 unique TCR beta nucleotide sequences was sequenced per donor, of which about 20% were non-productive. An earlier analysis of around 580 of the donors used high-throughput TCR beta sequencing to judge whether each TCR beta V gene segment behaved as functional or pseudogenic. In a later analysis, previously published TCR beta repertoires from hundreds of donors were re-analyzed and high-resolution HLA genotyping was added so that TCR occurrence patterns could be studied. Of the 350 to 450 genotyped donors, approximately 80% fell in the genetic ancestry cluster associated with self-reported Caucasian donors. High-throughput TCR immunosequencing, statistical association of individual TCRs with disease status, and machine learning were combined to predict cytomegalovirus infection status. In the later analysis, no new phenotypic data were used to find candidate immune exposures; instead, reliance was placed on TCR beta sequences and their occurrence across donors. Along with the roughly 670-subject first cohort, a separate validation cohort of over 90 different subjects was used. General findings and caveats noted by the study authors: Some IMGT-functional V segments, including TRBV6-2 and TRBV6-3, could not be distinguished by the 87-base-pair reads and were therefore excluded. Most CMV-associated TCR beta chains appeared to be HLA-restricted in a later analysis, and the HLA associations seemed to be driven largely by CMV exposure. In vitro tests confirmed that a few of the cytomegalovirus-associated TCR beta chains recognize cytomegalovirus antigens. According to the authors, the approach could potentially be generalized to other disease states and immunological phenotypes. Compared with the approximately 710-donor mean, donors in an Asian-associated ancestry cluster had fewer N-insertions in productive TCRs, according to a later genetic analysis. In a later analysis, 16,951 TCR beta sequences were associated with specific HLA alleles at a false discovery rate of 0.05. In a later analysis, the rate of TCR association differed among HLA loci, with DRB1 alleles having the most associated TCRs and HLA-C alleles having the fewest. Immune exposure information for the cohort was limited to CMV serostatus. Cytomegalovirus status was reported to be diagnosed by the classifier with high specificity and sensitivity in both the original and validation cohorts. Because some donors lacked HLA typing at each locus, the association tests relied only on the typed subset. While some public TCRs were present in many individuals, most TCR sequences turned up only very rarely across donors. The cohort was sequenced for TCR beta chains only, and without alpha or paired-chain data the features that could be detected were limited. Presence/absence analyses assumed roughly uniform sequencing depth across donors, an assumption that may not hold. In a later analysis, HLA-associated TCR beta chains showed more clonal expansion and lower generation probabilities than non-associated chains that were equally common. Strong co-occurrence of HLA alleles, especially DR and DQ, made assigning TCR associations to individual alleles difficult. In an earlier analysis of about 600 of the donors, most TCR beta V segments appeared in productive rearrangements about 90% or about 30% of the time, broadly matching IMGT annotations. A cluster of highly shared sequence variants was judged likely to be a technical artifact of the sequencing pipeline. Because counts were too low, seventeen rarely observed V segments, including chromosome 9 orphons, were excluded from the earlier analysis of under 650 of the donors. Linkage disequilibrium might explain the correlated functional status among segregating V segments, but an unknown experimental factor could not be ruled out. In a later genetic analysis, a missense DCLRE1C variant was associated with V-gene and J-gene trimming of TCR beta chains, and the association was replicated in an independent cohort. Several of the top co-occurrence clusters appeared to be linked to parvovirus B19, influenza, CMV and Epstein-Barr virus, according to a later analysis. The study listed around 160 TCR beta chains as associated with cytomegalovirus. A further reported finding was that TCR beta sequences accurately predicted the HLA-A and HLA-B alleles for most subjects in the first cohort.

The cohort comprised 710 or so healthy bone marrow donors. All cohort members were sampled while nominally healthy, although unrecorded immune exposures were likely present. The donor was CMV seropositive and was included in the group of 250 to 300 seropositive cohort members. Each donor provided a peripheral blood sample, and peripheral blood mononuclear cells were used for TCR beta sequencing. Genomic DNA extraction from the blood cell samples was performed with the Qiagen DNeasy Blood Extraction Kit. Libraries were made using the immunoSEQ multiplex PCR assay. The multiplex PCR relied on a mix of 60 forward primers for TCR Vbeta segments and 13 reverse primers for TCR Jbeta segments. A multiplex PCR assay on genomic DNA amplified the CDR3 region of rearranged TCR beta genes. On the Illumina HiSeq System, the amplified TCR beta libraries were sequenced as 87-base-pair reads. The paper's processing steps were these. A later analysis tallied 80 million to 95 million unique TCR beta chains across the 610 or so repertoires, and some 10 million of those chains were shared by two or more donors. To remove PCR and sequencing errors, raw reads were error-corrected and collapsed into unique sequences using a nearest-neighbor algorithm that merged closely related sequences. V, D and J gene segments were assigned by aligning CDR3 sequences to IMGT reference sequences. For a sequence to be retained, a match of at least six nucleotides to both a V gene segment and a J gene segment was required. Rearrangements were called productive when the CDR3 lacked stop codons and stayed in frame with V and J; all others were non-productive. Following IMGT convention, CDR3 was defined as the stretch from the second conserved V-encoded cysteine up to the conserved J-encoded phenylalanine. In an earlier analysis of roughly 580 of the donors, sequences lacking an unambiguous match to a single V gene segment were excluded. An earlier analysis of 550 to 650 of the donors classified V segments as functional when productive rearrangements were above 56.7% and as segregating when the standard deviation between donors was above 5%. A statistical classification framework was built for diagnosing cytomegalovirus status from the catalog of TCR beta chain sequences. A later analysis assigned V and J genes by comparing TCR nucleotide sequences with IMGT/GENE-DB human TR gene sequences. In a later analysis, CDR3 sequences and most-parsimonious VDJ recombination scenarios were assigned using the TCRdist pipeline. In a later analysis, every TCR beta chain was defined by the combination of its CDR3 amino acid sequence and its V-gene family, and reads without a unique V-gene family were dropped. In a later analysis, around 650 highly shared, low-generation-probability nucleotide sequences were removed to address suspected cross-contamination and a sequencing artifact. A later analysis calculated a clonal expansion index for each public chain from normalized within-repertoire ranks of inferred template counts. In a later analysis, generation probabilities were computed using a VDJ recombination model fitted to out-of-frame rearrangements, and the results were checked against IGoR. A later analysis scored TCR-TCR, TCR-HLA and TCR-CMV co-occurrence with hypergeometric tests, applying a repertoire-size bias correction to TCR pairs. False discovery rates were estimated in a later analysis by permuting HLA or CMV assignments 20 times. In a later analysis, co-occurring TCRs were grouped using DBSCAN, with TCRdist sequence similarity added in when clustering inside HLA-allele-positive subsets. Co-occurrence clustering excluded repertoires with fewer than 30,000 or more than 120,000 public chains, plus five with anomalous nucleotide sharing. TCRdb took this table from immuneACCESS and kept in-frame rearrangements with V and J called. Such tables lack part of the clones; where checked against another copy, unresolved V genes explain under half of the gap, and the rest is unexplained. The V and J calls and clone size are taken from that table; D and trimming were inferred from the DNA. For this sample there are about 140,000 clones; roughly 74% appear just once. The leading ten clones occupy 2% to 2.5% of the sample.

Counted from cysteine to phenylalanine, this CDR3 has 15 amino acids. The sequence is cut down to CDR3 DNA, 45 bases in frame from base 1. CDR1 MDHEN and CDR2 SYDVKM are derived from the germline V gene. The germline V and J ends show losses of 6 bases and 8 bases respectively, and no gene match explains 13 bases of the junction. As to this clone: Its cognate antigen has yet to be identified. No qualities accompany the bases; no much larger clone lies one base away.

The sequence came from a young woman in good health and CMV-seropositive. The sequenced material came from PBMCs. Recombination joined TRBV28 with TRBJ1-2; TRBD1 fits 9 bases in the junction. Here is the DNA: TGTGCCAGCAGCCGTGACCGGGACAGGGTAGGCGGCTACACCTTC. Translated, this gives CASSRDRDRVGGYTF.